These 21 T cell receptor beta chains came from one sample sequenced in a study of shared clonotypes between healthy human individuals. It was CD45RO-negative cells, positively selected for CCR7, that made up naive CD8 cells, with terminally differentiated effector memory CD45RA+ cells excluded. Only in-frame clones appear in the TCRdb table, and some are missing; sequencing was by immunoSEQ multiplex PCR. The sample consists of some 2,100,000 clones, about 93% of them appearing once. Sequences were obtained from naive CD8+ T cells from PBMCs. The receptors were sampled from a young man in good health. Some clones in this sample may be carry-over from other donors' samples.

The chain uses TRBV29-1 and TRBJ1-2; 9 positions agree with TRBD1. The length of the CDR3 is 12 residues. The V and J ends lost 6 bases and 6 bases, in that order; junction bases with no gene match: 5. CDR1 and CDR2 from the germline V gene are SQVTM and ANQGSEA. The CDR3 DNA follows: TGCAGCGTCACAGGGGGCGAAGATGGCTACACCTTC. Translation gives CSVTGGEDGYTF.

The chain joins TRBV7-9 to TRBJ2-5, with unresolved D. This CDR3 has 13 residues. V was shortened by 3 bases and J by 5 bases, with 10 bases between the two germline ends. The germline V gene has CDR1 SEHNR and CDR2 FQNEAQ (reference sequence). This chain's CDR3 is CASSFVRNETQYF. The CDR3 nucleotides read TGTGCCAGCAGCTTCGTTCGAAACGAGACCCAGTACTTC.

CDR3 loop: CASSYTREKNTEAFF. CDR3 coding DNA: TGTGCCAGCAGTTACACAAGGGAAAAGAACACTGAAGCTTTCTTT. The chain uses TRBV6-6 and TRBJ1-1; no reliable D call. Germline V gives CDR1 MNHNY, CDR2 SVGAGI (reference sequence). This CDR3 spans 15 amino acids. V was clipped by 2 bases and J by 1 base, with 11 bases between them.

The chain uses TRBV13 and TRBJ2-2; TRBD2 is a possible D gene (5 bases). CDR1 PRHDT and CDR2 FYEKMQ come from the germline V gene (reference sequence). Trimming took 3 bases from V and 8 from J, leaving 7 bases between them. The CDR3 spans 12 residues. The CDR3 reads CASSLRVGELFF. In nucleotides, the CDR3 is TGTGCCAGCAGCTTGAGGGTAGGGGAGCTGTTTTTT.

This clone was detected only once. The chain uses TRBV28 and TRBJ2-1, with 8 bases aligning to TRBD1. Germline CDR1 reads MDHEN; CDR2 reads SYDVKM. This CDR3 contains 16 residues. V was pared by 5 bases and J by 2 bases, with 8 bases of the junction left unmatched. CDR3: CASSGGQGPPYNEQFF. The CDR3 DNA is TGTGCCAGCAGTGGAGGACAGGGTCCACCCTACAATGAGCAGTTCTTC.

The chain carries TRBV15 and TRBJ1-2, with 7 bases aligning to TRBD1. The CDR3 has 15 amino acids. V gave up 3 bases and J gave up 1 base; unmatched junction bases: 5. Germline V gene lookup returns CDR1 LNHNV and CDR2 YYDKDF (reference sequence). The DNA of the CDR3 is TGTGCCACCAGCAGCGAGGGACAGCTTAACTATGGCTACACCTTC. Its translation: CATSSEGQLNYGYTF.

The rearrangement joins TRBV7-9 to TRBJ1-5; TRBD1 agrees at 7 bases. The junction had 5 bases not matched to a gene; V was cut back by 4 bases and J by 2 bases. The germline V gene encodes CDR1 SEHNR and CDR2 FQNEAQ (reference sequence). The CDR3 contains 15 residues. The CDR3 region has the DNA TGTGCCAGCAGCTCCACTGGGACAGGCAATCAGCCCCAGCATTTT. Amino acid sequence: CASSSTGTGNQPQHF.

The chain links TRBV19 to TRBJ1-5; D is undetermined. The V end lost 3 bases, the J end lost 0 bases, and 9 bases lay between the germline ends. Germline lookup yields CDR1 LNHDA and CDR2 SQIVND (reference sequence). CDR3 length: 15 amino acids. This chain's CDR3 is CASSIFGNSNQPQHF. Written as DNA, the CDR3 is TGTGCCAGTAGTATTTTCGGCAATAGCAATCAGCCCCAGCATTTT. Using reference TRBV19 and TRBJ1-5 for the parts outside the CDR3, the full variable domain is DGGITQSPKYLFRKEGQNVTLSCEQNLNHDAMYWYRQDPGQGLRLIYYSQIVNDFQKGDIAEGYSVSREKKESFPLTVTSAQKNPTAFYLCASSIFGNSNQPQHFGDGTRLSIL.

The gene calls are TRBV29-1 and TRBJ1-1; tentatively, D is TRBD1 (6 bases). V lost 6 bases, J lost 3 bases, and 11 bases lay in between. The germline V gene encodes CDR1 SQVTM and CDR2 ANQGSEA. The CDR3 totals 12 residues. The CDR3 DNA reads as TGCAGCGTCCTACAGGGTTACACTGAAGCTTTCTTT. The encoded protein is CSVLQGYTEAFF. Full variable domain (outside the CDR3, taken from reference TRBV29-1 and TRBJ1-1): SAVISQKPSRDICQRGTSLTIQCQVDSQVTMMFWYRQQPGQSLTLIATANQGSEATYESGFVIDKFPISRPNLTFSTLTVSNMSPEDSSIYLCSVLQGYTEAFFGQGTRLTVV.

This clone was observed once. Other DNA variants within this sample encode the same CDR3. The chain has TRBV9 and TRBJ2-5, with TRBD2 matching over 10 bases. With 4 bases clipped from V and 5 bases from J, the junction kept 8 bases outside the gene matches. The CDR3 loop spans 15 amino acids. Germline CDR1 and CDR2: SGDLS and YYNGEE. CDR3 region: CASSPSGRAGETQYF. Here the CDR3 DNA reads TGTGCCAGCAGCCCCAGCGGGAGGGCCGGGGAGACCCAGTACTTC. The whole variable domain, filled in from reference TRBV9 and TRBJ2-5, reads DSGVTQTPKHLITATGQRVTLRCSPRSGDLSVYWYQQSLDQGLQFLIQYYNGEERAKGNILERFSAQQFPDLHSELNLSSLELGDSALYFCASSPSGRAGETQYFGPGTRLLVL.

The chain has TRBV27 and TRBJ2-7; possible D gene TRBD1, 6 bases. This CDR3 contains 15 residues. Germline V gives CDR1 MNHEY, CDR2 SMNVEV (reference sequence). Trimming took off 4 bases at V and 2 bases at J, with 15 bases between the two ends. CDR3 in DNA: TGTGCCAGCAGTTCCCAGGGGTTGCCCCCCTACGAGCAGTACTTC. Its protein product is CASSSQGLPPYEQYF.

This clone came up a few times. This rearrangement joins TRBV10-1 to TRBJ1-1; the D gene is possibly TRBD1 (6 bases). CDR1 is WNHNN, CDR2 SYGVQD, per germline (reference sequence). The CDR3 length is 10 residues. The CDR3 is CSGANTEAFF. The CDR3 nucleotides read TGCTCGGGGGCGAACACTGAAGCTTTCTTT.

V usage is TRBV4-1 and J usage is TRBJ2-4; 7 nucleotides agree with TRBD1. Germline values: CDR1 MGHRA, CDR2 YSYEKL. CDR3 length: 17 amino acids. Trimming took 4 bases from V and 0 from J; bases not matched to a gene: 9. The CDR3 nucleotides are TGCGCCAGCAGCCTCCCCGGACAGGTCCTAGCCAAAAACATTCAGTACTTC. It specifies CASSLPGQVLAKNIQYF.

This clone was picked up one time. The rearrangement links TRBV9 to TRBJ2-5, with a weak D call TRBD2 (6 bases). Germline V gene lookup returns CDR1 SGDLS and CDR2 YYNGEE. The ends were cut back, 3 bases at V and 5 bases at J, with 14 bases in the middle. There are 14 residues in the CDR3. The CDR3 spells CASSAGSPKETQYF. CDR3 DNA sequence: TGTGCCAGCAGCGCCGGGAGTCCAAAGGAGACCCAGTACTTC.

The chain couples TRBV4-1 to TRBJ2-5; no clear D. Trimming shortened V by 4 bases and J by 4 bases, and 10 bases separated the two germline ends. The CDR3 spans 13 residues. Germline CDR1 MGHRA, CDR2 YSYEKL. CDR3 sequence reads: CASSPTPGETQYF. The CDR3 DNA reads TGCGCCAGCAGCCCGACCCCCGGAGAGACCCAGTACTTC.

J is TRBJ2-1 and V is TRBV27, with D perhaps matching TRBD1 (5 bases). The germline V and J ends were trimmed by 8 bases and 5 bases, with 16 bases remaining between them. The CDR3 spans 14 residues. Germline lookup yields CDR1 MNHEY and CDR2 SMNVEV (reference sequence). The CDR3 DNA reads as TGTGCCAGCCTAGAATACGGACACCACAATGAGCAGTTCTTC. Translated, it gives CASLEYGHHNEQFF.

The CDR3 protein is CASSLVFQGAETQYF. The CDR3 DNA is TGTGCCAGCAGTTTGGTTTTTCAAGGGGCCGAGACCCAGTACTTC. The chain has TRBV28 and TRBJ2-5, with D perhaps matching TRBD1 (5 bases). This CDR3 region has 15 residues. In germline, CDR1 is MDHEN, CDR2 SYDVKM. Trimming took off 3 bases at V and 5 bases at J, with 16 bases between the two ends.

The rearrangement uses TRBV2 and TRBJ2-3, with D possibly TRBD2 on 7 matching bases. The germline CDR1 and CDR2 sequences are SNHLY and FYNNEI. Trimming left V 10 bases short and J 4 bases short, with 24 bases between. The CDR3 covers 16 residues. CDR3 loop: CATPREGEGRADTQYF. CDR3 bases: TGTGCCACCCCCAGGGAGGGGGAGGGCCGGGCAGATACGCAGTATTTT.

This clone was detected only a few times. J is TRBJ1-2 and V is TRBV7-9; tentatively, D is TRBD1 (6 bases). CDR1 is SEHNR, CDR2 FQNEAQ, per germline (reference sequence). CDR3 size: 13 residues. The V end was cut by 5 bases, the J end by 6 bases, with 13 bases between. CDR3: CASSHGHRDGYTF. The CDR3 DNA reads TGTGCCAGCAGCCACGGACACAGGGATGGCTACACCTTC. Full variable domain (remainder filled in from reference TRBV7-9 and TRBJ1-2): DTGVSQNPRHKITKRGQNVTFRCDPISEHNRLYWYRQTLGQGPEFLTYFQNEAQLEKSRLLSDRFSAERPKGSFSTLEIQRTEQGDSAMYLCASSHGHRDGYTFGSGTRLTVV.

The chain combines TRBV28 with TRBJ2-7; 9 bases agree with TRBD2. CDR1 and CDR2 from the germline V gene are MDHEN and SYDVKM. The V and J ends lost 7 bases and 2 bases, in that order; junction bases with no gene match: 6. The CDR3 spans 14 residues. As DNA, the CDR3 is TGTGCCAGCACGCCGATAGCGGGGGCCTACGAGCAGTACTTC. Its translation is CASTPIAGAYEQYF.

The V and J genes are TRBV25-1 and TRBJ2-5; D is undetermined. Trimming removed 6 bases from V and 7 bases from J, with 12 bases in between. Germline loops: CDR1 MGHDK, CDR2 SYGVNS. CDR3 length equals 12 residues. The CDR3 loop is CASSENVGTQYF. The CDR3 DNA sequence: TGTGCCAGCAGCGAGAATGTGGGGACCCAGTACTTC.